The T cell receptor beta chain described here comes from a study of blood T cell repertoires in COVID-19. As for the study in general: Nucleic acid was either cDNA or gDNA, and it came from T cells, B-cell-depleted T cells, or PBMCs.

In the authors' workflow: Estimation of nucleated cell counts was performed using reference gene primer amplification. Measured with immunoSEQ multiplex PCR; TCRdb has only the in-frame clones, and not every one. The V and J calls and the clone size are those of that table, but D and trimming were determined from the DNA. Among a few hundred thousand clones listed, over 80% were seen once. The clonotype was recovered from a woman aged 18-35 years who had recovered from COVID-19. What was sequenced was PBMCs or T cells enriched from blood (not recorded which).

For the CDR3, the DNA is TGTGCCAGCAGTTCTGATCGGAGGGATGAAAAACTGTTTTTT. Translation: CASSSDRRDEKLFF. This chain uses TRBV7-9 with TRBJ1-4; unclear D gene. CDR1 is SEHNR, CDR2 FQNEAQ, per germline (reference sequence). Trimming pared 6 bases from V and 6 bases from J, leaving 14 bases between. The CDR3 is 14 residues long. Based on the CDR3 plus reference TRBV7-9 and TRBJ1-4, the full variable domain is DTGVSQNPRHKITKRGQNVTFRCDPISEHNRLYWYRQTLGQGPEFLTYFQNEAQLEKSRLLSDRFSAERPKGSFSTLEIQRTEQGDSAMYLCASSSDRRDEKLFFGSGTQLSVL.